The T cell receptor beta chain described here comes from a study of shared clonotypes between healthy human individuals. General study findings and limits: It was the few donors that limited the genetic and exposure-history diversity represented.

Only in-frame clones appear in the TCRdb table, and some are missing; sequencing was by immunoSEQ multiplex PCR. Among some 1,600,000 clones, 98% were seen once, and the ten largest hold about 0.45%. In regard to this clone: Its antigen is unknown.

The germline V gene encodes CDR1 SGHTA and CDR2 FQGTGA. The J segment lost 8 bases and the V segment lost 4 bases, leaving 7 bases of the junction unmatched. This CDR3 comprises 15 residues. The V call is TRBV7-3, the J call TRBJ2-4; TRBD1 matches 11 bases. The sample comprised naive CD4+ T cells sorted from blood. The subset was: CD45RA+ positively selected. The sequence was obtained from a man aged 30 to 45 in good health. The CDR3 loop is CASSSTGTGGDIQYF. The CDR3 DNA reads as TGTGCCAGCAGCTCCACAGGGACAGGGGGTGACATTCAGTACTTC.